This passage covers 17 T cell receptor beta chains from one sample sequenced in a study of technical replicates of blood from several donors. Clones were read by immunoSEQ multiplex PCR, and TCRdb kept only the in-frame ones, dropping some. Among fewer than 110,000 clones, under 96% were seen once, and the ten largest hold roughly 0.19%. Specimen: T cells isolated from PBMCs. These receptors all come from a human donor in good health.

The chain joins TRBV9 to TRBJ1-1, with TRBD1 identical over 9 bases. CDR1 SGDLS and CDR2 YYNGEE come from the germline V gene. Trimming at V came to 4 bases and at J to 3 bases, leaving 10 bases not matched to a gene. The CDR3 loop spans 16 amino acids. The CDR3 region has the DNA TGTGCCAGCAGCCCGAGGGGGACAGGGATAGACACTGAAGCTTTCTTT. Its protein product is CASSPRGTGIDTEAFF.

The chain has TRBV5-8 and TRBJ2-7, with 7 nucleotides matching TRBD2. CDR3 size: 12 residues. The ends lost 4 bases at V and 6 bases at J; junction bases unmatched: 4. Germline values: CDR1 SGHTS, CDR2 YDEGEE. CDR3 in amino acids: CASSGRGFEQYF. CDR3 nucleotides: TGTGCCAGCAGCGGGCGGGGGTTCGAGCAGTACTTC.

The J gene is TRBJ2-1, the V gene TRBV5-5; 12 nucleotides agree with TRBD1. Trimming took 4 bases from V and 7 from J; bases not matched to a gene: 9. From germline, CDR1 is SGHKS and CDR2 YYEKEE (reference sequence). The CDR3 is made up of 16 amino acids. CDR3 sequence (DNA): TGTGCCAGCAGCCCCGGGACAGGGGGCTATGGGAATGAGCAGTTCTTC. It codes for CASSPGTGGYGNEQFF.

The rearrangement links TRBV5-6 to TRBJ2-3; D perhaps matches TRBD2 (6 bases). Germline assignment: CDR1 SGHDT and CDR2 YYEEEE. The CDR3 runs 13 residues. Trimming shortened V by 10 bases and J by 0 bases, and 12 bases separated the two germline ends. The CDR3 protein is CAGGRFSTDTQYF. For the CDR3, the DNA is TGTGCCGGGGGGAGATTTAGCACAGATACGCAGTATTTT.

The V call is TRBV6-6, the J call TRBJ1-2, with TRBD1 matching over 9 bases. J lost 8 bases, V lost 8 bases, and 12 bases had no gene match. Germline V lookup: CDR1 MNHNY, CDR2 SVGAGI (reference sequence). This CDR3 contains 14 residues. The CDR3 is CASGSRDRERGYTF. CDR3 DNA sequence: TGTGCCAGCGGGTCCCGGGACAGGGAGAGGGGCTACACCTTC.

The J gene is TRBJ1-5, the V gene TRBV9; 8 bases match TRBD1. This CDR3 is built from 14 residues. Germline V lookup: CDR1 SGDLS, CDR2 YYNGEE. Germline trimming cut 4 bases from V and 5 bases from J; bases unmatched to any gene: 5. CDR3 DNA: TGTGCCAGCAGCAAGACAGGGGTTTATCAGCCCCAGCATTTT. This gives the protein CASSKTGVYQPQHF.

CDR3 nucleotides: TGTGCCAGCAGTGAAACCCCGACAAGCACAGATACGCAGTATTTT. It is translated as CASSETPTSTDTQYF. The V gene is TRBV6-1, the J gene TRBJ2-3; D is undetermined. The CDR3 has 15 residues. Germline-derived CDR1 and CDR2 are MNHNS and SASEGT. V dropped 2 bases and J dropped 0 bases, with 9 bases sitting between them.

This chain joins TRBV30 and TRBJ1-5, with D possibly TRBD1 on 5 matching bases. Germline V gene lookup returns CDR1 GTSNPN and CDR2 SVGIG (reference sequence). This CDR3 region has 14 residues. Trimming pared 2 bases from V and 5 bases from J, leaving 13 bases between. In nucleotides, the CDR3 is TGTGCCTGGAGTATGGGGCAGGGCTATCAGCCCCAGCATTTT. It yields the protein CAWSMGQGYQPQHF.

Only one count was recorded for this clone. The CDR3 is CASSLVDSTYEQYF. The CDR3 DNA follows: TGTGCCAGCAGCTTGGTTGACTCAACCTACGAGCAGTACTTC. The chain combines TRBV5-6 with TRBJ2-7; the D is unclear. The germline gives CDR1 SGHDT, CDR2 YYEEEE. The V end was cut by 0 bases, the J end by 2 bases, with 9 bases between. This CDR3 is 14 amino acids long.

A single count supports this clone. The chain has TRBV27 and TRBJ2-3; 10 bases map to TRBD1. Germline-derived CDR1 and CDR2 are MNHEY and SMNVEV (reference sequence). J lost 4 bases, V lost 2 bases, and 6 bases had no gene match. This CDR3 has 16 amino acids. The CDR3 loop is CASSLGRDRGPDTQYF. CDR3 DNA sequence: TGTGCCAGCAGTTTAGGTCGGGACAGGGGACCAGATACGCAGTATTTT.

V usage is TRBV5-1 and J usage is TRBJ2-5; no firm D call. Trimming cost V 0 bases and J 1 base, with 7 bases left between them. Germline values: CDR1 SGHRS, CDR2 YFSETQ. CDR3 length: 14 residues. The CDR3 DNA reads TGCGCCAGCAGCTTGGCGGCAGGCCAAGAGACCCAGTACTTC. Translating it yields CASSLAAGQETQYF. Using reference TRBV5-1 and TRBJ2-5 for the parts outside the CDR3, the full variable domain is KAGVTQTPRYLIKTRGQQVTLSCSPISGHRSVSWYQQTPGQGLQFLFEYFSETQRNKGNFPGRFSGRQFSNSRSEMNVSTLELGDSALYLCASSLAAGQETQYFGPGTRLLVL.

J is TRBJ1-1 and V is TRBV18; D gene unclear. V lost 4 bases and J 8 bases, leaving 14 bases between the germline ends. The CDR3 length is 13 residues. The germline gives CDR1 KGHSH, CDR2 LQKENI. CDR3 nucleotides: TGTGCCAGCTCACTGAGTGAGGAAGCGGAAGCTTTCTTT. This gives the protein CASSLSEEAEAFF.

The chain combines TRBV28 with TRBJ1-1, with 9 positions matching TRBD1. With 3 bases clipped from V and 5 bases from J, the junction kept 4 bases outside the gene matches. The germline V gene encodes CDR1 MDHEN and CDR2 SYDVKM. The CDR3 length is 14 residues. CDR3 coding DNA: TGTGCCAGCAGTTTGACAGGGGGATTGACTGAAGCTTTCTTT. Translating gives CASSLTGGLTEAFF.

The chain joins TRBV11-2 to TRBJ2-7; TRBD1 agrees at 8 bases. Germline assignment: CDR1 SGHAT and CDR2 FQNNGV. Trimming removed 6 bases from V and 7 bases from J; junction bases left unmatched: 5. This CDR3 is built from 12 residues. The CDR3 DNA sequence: TGTGCCAGCAGAACACGGGACAGGGAGCAGTACTTC. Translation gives CASRTRDREQYF.

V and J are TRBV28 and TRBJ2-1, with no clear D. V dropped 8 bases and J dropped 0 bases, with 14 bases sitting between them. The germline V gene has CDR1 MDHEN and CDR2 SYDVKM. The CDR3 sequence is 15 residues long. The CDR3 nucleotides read TGTGCCAGCTTCTCGGCGTCGGGCTCCTACAATGAGCAGTTCTTC. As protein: CASFSASGSYNEQFF.

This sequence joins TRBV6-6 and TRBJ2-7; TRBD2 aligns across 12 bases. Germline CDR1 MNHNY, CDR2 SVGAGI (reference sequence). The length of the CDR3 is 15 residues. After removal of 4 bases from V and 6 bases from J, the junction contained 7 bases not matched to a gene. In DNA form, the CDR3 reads TGTGCCAGCAGTTCGTGGACTAGCGGGGTTGGCGAGCAGTACTTC. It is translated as CASSSWTSGVGEQYF.

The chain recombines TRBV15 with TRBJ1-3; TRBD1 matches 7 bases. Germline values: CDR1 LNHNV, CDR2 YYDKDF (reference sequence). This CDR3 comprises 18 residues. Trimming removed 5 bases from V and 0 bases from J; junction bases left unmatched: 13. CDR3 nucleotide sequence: TGTGCCACCAGCCGCTACGTACGGCAGGGGGGCTCTGGAAACACCATATATTTT. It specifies CATSRYVRQGGSGNTIYF.